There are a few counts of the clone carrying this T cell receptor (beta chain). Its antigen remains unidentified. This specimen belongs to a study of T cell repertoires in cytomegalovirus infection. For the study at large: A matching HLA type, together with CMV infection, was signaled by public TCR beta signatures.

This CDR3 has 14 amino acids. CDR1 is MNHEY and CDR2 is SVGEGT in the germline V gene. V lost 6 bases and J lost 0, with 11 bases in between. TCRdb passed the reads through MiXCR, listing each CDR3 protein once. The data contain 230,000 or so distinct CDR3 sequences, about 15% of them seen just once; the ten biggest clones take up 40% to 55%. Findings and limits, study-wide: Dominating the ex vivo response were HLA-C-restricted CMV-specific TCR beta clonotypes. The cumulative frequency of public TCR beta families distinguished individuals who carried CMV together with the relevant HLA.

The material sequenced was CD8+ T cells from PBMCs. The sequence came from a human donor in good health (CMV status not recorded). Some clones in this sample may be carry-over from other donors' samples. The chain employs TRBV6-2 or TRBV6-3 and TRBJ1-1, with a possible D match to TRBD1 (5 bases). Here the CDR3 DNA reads TGTGCCAGCAGCCGCGACAGTATGAACACTGAAGCTTTCTTT. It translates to CASSRDSMNTEAFF.